The source of this T cell receptor (beta chain) is a study of OX40 agonist ivuxolimab in advanced cancers. Germline-derived CDR1 and CDR2 are LGHNA and YNFKEQ. With 0 bases removed from V and 0 bases from J, the gap between germline ends came to 3 bases. This CDR3 region has 15 residues. Points on this clone: No antigen is known for it.

General study findings and limits: The work left the antigen specificity of expanded peripheral T cells undetermined.

TCRdb's copy holds only in-frame clones and misses some; the assay was immunoSEQ multiplex PCR. The sample holds 55,000 to 80,000 clones; about 83% are singletons and the top ten take around 9.8%. The sequence derives from an adult with an advanced solid tumor such as melanoma, head and neck, liver or kidney cancer. The source was CD4+ or CD8+ T cells sorted from blood, collected in a trial of the OX40 agonist ivuxolimab. V gene TRBV4-2 combines with J gene TRBJ2-6; D is uncertain. The CDR3 is CASSQDFSGANVLTF. The CDR3, as DNA: TGTGCCAGCAGCCAAGATTTCTCTGGGGCCAACGTCCTGACTTTC.